This T cell receptor beta chain came from a study of T-cell reconstitution after alpha-beta-depleted transplantation in children. Unique molecular identifiers were incorporated during preparation of the TCRbeta library. Each CDR3 protein gets one entry after TCRdb re-called the PCR reads with MiXCR. This table has 500,000 to 600,000 distinct CDR3 sequences, roughly 18% appearing once. The receptor's source is a human donor who donated a stem cell graft to a child with acute lymphoblastic leukemia. The sequencing used PBMCs from the stem cell graft donor, collected from the stem cell graft.

Here the CDR3 reads CASSYGGETTNEKLFF. The CDR3 nucleotides are TGTGCCAGCAGCTACGGTGGGGAGACAACTAATGAAAAACTGTTTTTT. The gene calls are TRBV27 and TRBJ1-4, with unresolved D. Trimming took 6 bases from V and 0 from J, leaving 14 bases between them. The CDR3 consists of 16 residues. Germline V gives CDR1 MNHEY, CDR2 SMNVEV (reference sequence).